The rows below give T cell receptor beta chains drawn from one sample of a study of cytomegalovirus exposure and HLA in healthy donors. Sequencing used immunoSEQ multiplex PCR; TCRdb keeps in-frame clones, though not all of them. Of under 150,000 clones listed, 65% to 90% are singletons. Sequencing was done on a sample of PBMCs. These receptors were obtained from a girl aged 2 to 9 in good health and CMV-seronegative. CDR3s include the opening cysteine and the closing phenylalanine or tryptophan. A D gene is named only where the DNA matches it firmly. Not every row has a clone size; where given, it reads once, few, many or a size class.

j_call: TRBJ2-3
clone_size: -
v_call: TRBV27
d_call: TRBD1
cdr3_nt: TGTGCCAGCAGTATTCGACAGGGTTCTAGCACAGATACGCAGTATTTT
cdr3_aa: CASSIRQGSSTDTQYF

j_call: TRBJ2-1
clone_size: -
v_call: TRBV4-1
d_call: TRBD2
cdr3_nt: TGCGCCAGCAGCCAAGATGGGGGACTAGCGGGAGCTGAGCAGTTCTTC
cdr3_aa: CASSQDGGLAGAEQFF

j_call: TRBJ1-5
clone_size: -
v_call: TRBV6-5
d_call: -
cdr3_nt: TGTGCCAGCAGTACCATGACGCGCAGGGTCGAGCATTTT
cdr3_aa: CASSTMTRRVEHF

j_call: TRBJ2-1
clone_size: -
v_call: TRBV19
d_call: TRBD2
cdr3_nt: TGTGCCAGTAGTAAAGCTAGCGGGGGGGCTTATGAGCAGTTCTTC
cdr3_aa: CASSKASGGAYEQFF

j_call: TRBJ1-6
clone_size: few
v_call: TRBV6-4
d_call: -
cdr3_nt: TGTGCCAGCAGTGATTCACAGAATTCACCCCTCCACTTT
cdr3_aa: CASSDSQNSPLHF

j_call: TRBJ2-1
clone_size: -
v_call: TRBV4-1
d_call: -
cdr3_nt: TGCGCCAGCAGTTCTGGGGGAGGGCAGTTCTTC
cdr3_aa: CASSSGGGQFF

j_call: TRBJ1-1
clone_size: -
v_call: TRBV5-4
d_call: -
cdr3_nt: TGTGCCAGCAGCTTCAGGGATTTTGGGACTGAAGCTTTCTTT
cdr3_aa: CASSFRDFGTEAFF

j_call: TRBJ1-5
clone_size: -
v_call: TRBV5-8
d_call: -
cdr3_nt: TGTGCCAGCAGCACCGGACAGTCAAATCAGCCCCAGCATTTT
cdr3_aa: CASSTGQSNQPQHF

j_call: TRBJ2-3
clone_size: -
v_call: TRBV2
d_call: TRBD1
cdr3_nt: TGTGCCAGCAGTGAAGCGGGGCAGGGGGCAACTGTTAAGGCAGATACGCAGTATTTT
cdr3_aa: CASSEAGQGATVKADTQYF

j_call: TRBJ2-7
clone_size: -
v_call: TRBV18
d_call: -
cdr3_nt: TGTGCCAGCTCACCAAGGACAGATCCCTACGAGCAGTACTTC
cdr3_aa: CASSPRTDPYEQYF

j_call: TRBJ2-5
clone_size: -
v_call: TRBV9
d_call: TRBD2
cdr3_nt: TGTGCCAGCAGCCCGGGGACTAGCGCGTACCAAGAGACCCAGTACTTC
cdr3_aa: CASSPGTSAYQETQYF

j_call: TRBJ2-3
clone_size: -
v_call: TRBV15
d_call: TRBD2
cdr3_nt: TGTGCCACCAGCAGCGGACTAGCGGGATTAGATACGCAGTATTTT
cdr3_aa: CATSSGLAGLDTQYF

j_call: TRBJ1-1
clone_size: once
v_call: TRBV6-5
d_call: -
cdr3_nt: TGTGCCAGCAGTTACCCCCCCGGCTGGGGCAACACTGAAGCTTTCTTT
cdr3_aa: CASSYPPGWGNTEAFF

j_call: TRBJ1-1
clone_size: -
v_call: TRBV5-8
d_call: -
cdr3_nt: TGTGCCAGCAGCACCGACAACTCGAACACTGAAGCTTTCTTT
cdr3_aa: CASSTDNSNTEAFF

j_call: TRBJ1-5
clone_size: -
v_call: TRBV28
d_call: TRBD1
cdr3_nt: TGTGCCAGCAGTTTGCCAATAACAGGGGGCAATCAGCCCCAGCATTTT
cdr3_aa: CASSLPITGGNQPQHF

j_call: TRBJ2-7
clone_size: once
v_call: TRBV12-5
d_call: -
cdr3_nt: TGTGCTAGTGGTTTGGTACTGGGGGGATCCCGGCTTCCCTACGAGCAGTACTTC
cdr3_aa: CASGLVLGGSRLPYEQYF

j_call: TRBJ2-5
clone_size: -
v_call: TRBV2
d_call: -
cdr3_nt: TGTGCCAGCAGGTCTAGGCAAGAGACCCAGTACTTC
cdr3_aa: CASRSRQETQYF

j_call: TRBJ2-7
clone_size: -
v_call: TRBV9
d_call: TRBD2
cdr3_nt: TGTGCCAGCAGCCCGTCCGTACCACTCCCTAGCGGGGGACCCTACGAGCAGTACTTC
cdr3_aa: CASSPSVPLPSGGPYEQYF

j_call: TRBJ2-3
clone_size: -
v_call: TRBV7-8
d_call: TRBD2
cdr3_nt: TGTGCCAGCAGCCAAAGCGGGGATAGCACAGATACGCAGTATTTT
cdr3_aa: CASSQSGDSTDTQYF

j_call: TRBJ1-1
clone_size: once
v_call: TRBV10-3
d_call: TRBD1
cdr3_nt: TGTGCCATCAGTACTAACAGGGGGCGCAGCACTGAAGCTTTCTTT
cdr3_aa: CAISTNRGRSTEAFF

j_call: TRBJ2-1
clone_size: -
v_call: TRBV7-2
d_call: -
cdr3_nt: TGTGCCAGCAGCTTATTCGGCAGGGACTCCTACAATGAGCAGTTCTTC
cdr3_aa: CASSLFGRDSYNEQFF

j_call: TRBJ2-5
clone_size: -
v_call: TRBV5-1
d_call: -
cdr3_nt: TGCGCCAGCAGCTTGGGTAGCCAAGAGACCCAGTACTTC
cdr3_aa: CASSLGSQETQYF

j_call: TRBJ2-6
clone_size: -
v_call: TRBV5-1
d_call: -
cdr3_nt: TGCGCCAGCAGCTTGGGGGCCCCTGGGGCCAACGTCCTGACTTTC
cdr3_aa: CASSLGAPGANVLTF

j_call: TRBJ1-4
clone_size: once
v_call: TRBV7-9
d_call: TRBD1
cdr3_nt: TGTGCCAGCAGCGCCCGGACAGGGAGAAGTGAAAAACTGTTTTTT
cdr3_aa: CASSARTGRSEKLFF